These 16 T cell receptor beta chains originate from one sample sequenced in a study of T cell responses to AZD1222 COVID-19 vaccine. Profiled with immunoSEQ multiplex PCR; TCRdb holds only in-frame clones, not every one. The sample yields about 100,000 clones, nearly 90% seen once. The sequencing used peripheral blood, collected 28 days after the second AZD1222 dose. These TCRs come from an adult who received the AZD1222 COVID-19 vaccine.

The J gene is TRBJ2-7, the V gene TRBV14; no firm D call. The V gene lost 4 bases and the J gene lost 3 bases, with 7 bases spanning the gap. The CDR3 covers 12 residues. CDR1 is SGHDN, CDR2 FVKESK, per germline. The CDR3 loop is CASSLSYYEQYF. The CDR3 nucleotides read TGTGCCAGCAGCCTCAGCTACTACGAGCAGTACTTC.

This clone was counted only a few times. The genes are TRBV14 and TRBJ2-2; D call uncertain. Looked up from germline, CDR1 is SGHDN and CDR2 is FVKESK. V was shortened by 0 bases and J by 0 bases, with 11 bases between the two germline ends. The CDR3 length is 17 residues. This CDR3 reads CASSQDVTDANTGELFF. The CDR3 DNA follows: TGTGCCAGCAGCCAAGATGTAACGGACGCGAACACCGGGGAGCTGTTTTTT. Filled out from reference TRBV14 and TRBJ2-2, the complete variable domain reads EAGVTQFPSHSVIEKGQTVTLRCDPISGHDNLYWYRRVMGKEIKFLLHFVKESKQDESGMPNNRFLAERTGGTYSTLKVQPAELEDSGVYFCASSQDVTDANTGELFFGEGSRLTVL.

This chain uses TRBV4-2 with TRBJ1-1, with 8 bases that match TRBD1. Trimming cost V 3 bases and J 5 bases; bases outside gene matches: 5. The germline V gene encodes CDR1 LGHNA and CDR2 YNFKEQ. This CDR3 region has 14 residues. The CDR3 sequence: CASSQTGVETEAFF. As DNA, the CDR3 is TGTGCCAGCAGCCAGACAGGGGTAGAGACTGAAGCTTTCTTT.

Within the sample, this clone is medium-sized. The J gene is TRBJ1-1, the V gene TRBV11-3; 9 bases are shared with TRBD1. Germline CDR1 and CDR2: SGHNT and YENEEA. The CDR3 covers 13 residues. Trimming took 4 bases from V and 7 from J; bases not matched to a gene: 4. The CDR3 DNA reads as TGTGCCAGCAGCTGGGGACAGGGCGGTGAAGCTTTCTTT. Its protein is CASSWGQGGEAFF.

With respect to this clone: At one boundary the junction diverges from the germline segment, which might be a read error. This sequence joins TRBV19 and TRBJ1-2; possible D gene TRBD1, 5 bases. The CDR3 has 15 amino acids. Germline loops: CDR1 LNHDA, CDR2 SQIVND (reference sequence). This CDR3 reads CASRLTDKANYGYTF. The DNA for the CDR3 is TGTGCAAGTAGGTTGACAGACAAGGCGAACTATGGCTACACCTTC.

V is TRBV7-2 and J is TRBJ2-1; 7 nucleotides line up with TRBD2. Looked up from germline, CDR1 is SGHTA and CDR2 is FQGNSA. The length of the CDR3 is 16 residues. Trimming cost V 3 bases and J 2 bases; bases outside gene matches: 7. CDR3 amino acids: CASSFHSGFTYNEQFF. CDR3 DNA: TGTGCCAGCAGCTTTCATAGCGGGTTCACCTACAATGAGCAGTTCTTC.

The V gene is TRBV4-3, the J gene TRBJ2-1; 8 nucleotides agree with TRBD2. V gave up 3 bases and J gave up 7 bases; unmatched junction bases: 11. CDR3 length equals 16 residues. Germline CDR1 and CDR2: LGHNA and YSLEER. The CDR3 is CASSHGRGEEGNEQFF. CDR3 nucleotide sequence: TGCGCCAGCAGCCACGGGCGGGGGGAGGAGGGAAATGAGCAGTTCTTC.

V gene TRBV24-1 combines with J gene TRBJ1-2; possible D gene TRBD1, 6 bases. This CDR3 comprises 15 residues. Looked up from germline, CDR1 is KGHDR and CDR2 is SFDVKD. The ends were cut back, 4 bases at V and 0 bases at J, with 11 bases in the middle. The DNA of the CDR3 is TGTGCCACCAGTGAAGGGGGGGAGCCTAACTATGGCTACACCTTC. Residues: CATSEGGEPNYGYTF.

This clone was seen once. V gene TRBV30 combines with J gene TRBJ2-3; tentative D call: TRBD2 (5 bases). The V and J ends lost 4 bases and 5 bases respectively, with 13 bases between them. Germline assignment: CDR1 GTSNPN and CDR2 SVGIG (reference sequence). The CDR3 consists of 13 residues. The CDR3 region is CAWTVGSRDTQYF. CDR3 in DNA: TGTGCCTGGACCGTTGGGAGTCGAGATACGCAGTATTTT.

The rearrangement links TRBV20-1 to TRBJ1-4; D remains ambiguous. Germline lookup yields CDR1 DFQATT and CDR2 SNEGSKA (reference sequence). With 3 bases removed from V and 5 bases from J, the gap between germline ends came to 10 bases. This CDR3 has 13 amino acids. The CDR3 DNA sequence: TGCAGTGCTAGTCGCGTAGGGAATGAAAAACTGTTTTTT. Encoded protein: CSASRVGNEKLFF.

The chain combines TRBV4-1 with TRBJ1-2, with D uncertain. Per the germline V gene, CDR1 is MGHRA and CDR2 is YSYEKL. The CDR3 consists of 16 residues. Trimming took 0 bases from V and 4 from J, leaving 15 bases between them. The CDR3 sequence is CASSQDNRMRGYGYTF. The DNA for the CDR3 is TGCGCCAGCAGCCAAGATAATAGGATGCGGGGCTATGGCTACACCTTC.

The CDR3 protein is CASIPDSRNEQFF. The CDR3 DNA follows: TGTGCCAGCATCCCGGATTCAAGGAATGAGCAGTTCTTC. This sequence joins TRBV5-5 and TRBJ2-1, with unresolved D. V was shortened by 6 bases and J by 7 bases, with 14 bases between the two germline ends. This CDR3 region has 13 residues. Germline loops: CDR1 SGHKS, CDR2 YYEKEE (reference sequence).

There are a few counts of this clone. The chain links TRBV24-1 to TRBJ2-2; 13 nucleotides line up with TRBD2. This CDR3 has 20 amino acids. CDR1 is KGHDR and CDR2 is SFDVKD in the germline V gene. V was clipped by 4 bases and J by 5 bases; unmatched bases: 15. As DNA, the CDR3 is TGTGCCACCAGTGAGATGGCAAGTAAGACTAGCGGGAGGTATACCGGGGAGCTGTTTTTT. Protein sequence: CATSEMASKTSGRYTGELFF.

The J gene is TRBJ1-1, the V gene TRBV27, with D hard to call. CDR1 and CDR2 (germline): MNHEY, SMNVEV (reference sequence). This CDR3 has 15 amino acids. V lost 7 bases and J 5 bases, leaving 20 bases between the germline ends. The CDR3 nucleotides read TGTGCCAGCACCTCTTTAGAGGGATGGAGGACTGAAGCTTTCTTT. Its translation is CASTSLEGWRTEAFF.

The V and J genes are TRBV7-8 and TRBJ2-2, with D maybe TRBD1 (7 bases). This CDR3 spans 14 amino acids. The germline CDR1 and CDR2 sequences are SGHVS and FQNEAQ. The ends were cut back, 8 bases at V and 6 bases at J, with 16 bases in the middle. CDR3 nucleotide sequence: TGTGCCAGCGGTCAGGGGGAGGCACCCGGGGAGCTGTTTTTT. Encoded protein: CASGQGEAPGELFF.

The chain couples TRBV19 to TRBJ1-4; D gene ambiguous. The CDR3 consists of 13 residues. Trimming pared 9 bases from V and 5 bases from J, leaving 13 bases between. Germline-derived CDR1 and CDR2 are LNHDA and SQIVND (reference sequence). The CDR3 here is CASYGRANEKLFF. The CDR3 nucleotides are TGTGCCAGCTACGGCAGAGCGAATGAAAAACTGTTTTTT. The entire variable domain, with the rest obtained from reference TRBV19 and TRBJ1-4, is as follows: DGGITQSPKYLFRKEGQNVTLSCEQNLNHDAMYWYRQDPGQGLRLIYYSQIVNDFQKGDIAEGYSVSREKKESFPLTVTSAQKNPTAFYLCASYGRANEKLFFGSGTQLSVL.